This TCR beta chain was identified in a study of blood T cells in healthy people across ages. Overall study findings and caveats: Because donor CMV status was unknown, expanded clonotype changes were possibly confounded. With unsorted PBMCs, a conclusive comparison of naive versus antigen-experienced cells was not possible.

The CDR3 runs to 17 residues. CDR1 is SGHTA and CDR2 is FQGNSA in the germline V gene. V was cut by 1 base and J by 0 bases, with 15 bases left in between. Next came a second PCR, run for roughly 6 to 11 cycles, which used a sample-barcoded 5' primer along with a J-beta primer mix. TCRdb re-analysed the 5' RACE reads in MiXCR, keeping a single row per CDR3 protein. The repertoire holds around 1,800,000 distinct CDR3 sequences, with 35% to 50% as singletons. This clonotype was picked up a small number of times. The antigen is not known. The receptor comes from a human donor in good health. The sequenced sample consisted of blood. J is TRBJ1-1 and V is TRBV7-2; D is possibly TRBD1 (6 bases). As DNA, the CDR3 is TGTGCCAGCAGCTTAGTTAGGGGGTATGGGTTGAACACTGAAGCTTTCTTT. Translating gives CASSLVRGYGLNTEAFF.